This T cell receptor (beta chain) was obtained from a study of PD-L1 blockade in urothelial cancer. Background on the study: Bladder-origin urothelial cancer in males covered about 85% of the 29 patients.

Study results and caveats: Durable benefit was linked to greater 3-week expansion of tumor-associated blood clones.

The time point is: pretreatment peripheral blood. Enrolled patients showed locally advanced or metastatic urothelial carcinoma. Each PCR reaction had synthetic TCR analog templates spiked into it. Using immunoSEQ multiplex PCR, the repertoire was profiled, and TCRdb retains in-frame clones only, with some absent. The sample consists of about 130,000 clones, roughly 80% of them appearing once. With respect to this clone: The target antigen is unknown.

This CDR3 has 14 amino acids. CDR1 and CDR2 from the germline V gene are MNHEY and SVGAGI. The V gene end was trimmed by 5 bases and the J gene end by 8 bases; junction bases not matched to a gene: 3. This chain joins TRBV6-5 and TRBJ2-1; 13 nucleotides match TRBD2. The origin of this receptor is a middle-aged man with urothelial cancer. The source material was PBMCs, sampled around atezolizumab (anti-PD-L1) treatment. The chain's CDR3 is CASSDGLAGDEQFF. CDR3 DNA: TGTGCCAGCAGTGACGGACTAGCGGGAGATGAGCAGTTCTTC.